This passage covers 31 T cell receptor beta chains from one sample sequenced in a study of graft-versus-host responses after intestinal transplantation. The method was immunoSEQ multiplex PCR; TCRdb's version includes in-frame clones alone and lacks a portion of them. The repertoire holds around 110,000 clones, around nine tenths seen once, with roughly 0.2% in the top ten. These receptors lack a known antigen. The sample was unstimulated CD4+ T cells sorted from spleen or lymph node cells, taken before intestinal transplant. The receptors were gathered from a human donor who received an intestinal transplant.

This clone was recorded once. CDR3 in amino acids: CASSLAHRTGGTEAFF. The CDR3 DNA is TGTGCCAGCAGCTTGGCCCATCGGACCGGGGGCACTGAAGCTTTCTTT. The rearrangement links TRBV5-4 to TRBJ1-1; maybe TRBD1 (5 bases). In germline, CDR1 is SGHNT, CDR2 YYREEE (reference sequence). The CDR3 contains 16 residues. The V end was cut by 0 bases, the J end by 4 bases, with 16 bases between. Full variable domain (remainder filled in from reference TRBV5-4 and TRBJ1-1): ETGVTQSPTHLIKTRGQQVTLRCSSQSGHNTVSWYQQALGQGPQFIFQYYREEENGRGNFPPRFSGLQFPNYSSELNVNALELDDSALYLCASSLAHRTGGTEAFFGQGTRLTVV.

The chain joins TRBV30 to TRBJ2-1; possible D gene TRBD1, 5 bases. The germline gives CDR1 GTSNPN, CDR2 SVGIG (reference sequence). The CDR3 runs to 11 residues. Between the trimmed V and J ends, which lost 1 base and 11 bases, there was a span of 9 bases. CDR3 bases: TGTGCCTGGAGTGAGGGGCAGAAGCAGTTCTTC. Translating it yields CAWSEGQKQFF.

The chain's CDR3 is CASRSSGYPDTQYF. Here the CDR3 DNA reads TGTGCCAGCAGAAGTAGCGGTTACCCAGATACGCAGTATTTT. The V and J genes are TRBV5-4 and TRBJ2-3, with a possible D match to TRBD2 (6 bases). The CDR3 length is 14 residues. Germline assignment: CDR1 SGHNT and CDR2 YYREEE (reference sequence). Trimming removed 5 bases from V and 4 bases from J, with 14 bases in between.

The DNA for the CDR3 is TGTGCCAGCAGCCCGGCGAGGGGACTAGCGGGAAGTTACGAGCAGTACTTC. The encoded protein is CASSPARGLAGSYEQYF. The chain recombines TRBV9 with TRBJ2-7, with TRBD2 matching over 13 bases. The CDR3 has 17 residues. J was trimmed by 4 bases and V by 4 bases; bases with no gene match: 11. Germline V CDR1 and CDR2: SGDLS, YYNGEE.

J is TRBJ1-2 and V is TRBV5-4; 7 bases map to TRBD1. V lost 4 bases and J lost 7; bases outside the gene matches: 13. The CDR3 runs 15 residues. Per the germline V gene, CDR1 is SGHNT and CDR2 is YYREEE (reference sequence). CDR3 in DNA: TGTGCCAGCAGCAACTTCTCCGAGGGACAGTTTGGCTACACCTTC. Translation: CASSNFSEGQFGYTF.

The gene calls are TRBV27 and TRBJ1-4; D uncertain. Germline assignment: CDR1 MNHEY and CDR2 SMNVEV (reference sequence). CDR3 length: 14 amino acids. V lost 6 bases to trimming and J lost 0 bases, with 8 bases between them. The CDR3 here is CASSRIATNEKLFF. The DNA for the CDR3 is TGTGCCAGCAGCAGGATTGCAACTAATGAAAAACTGTTTTTT.

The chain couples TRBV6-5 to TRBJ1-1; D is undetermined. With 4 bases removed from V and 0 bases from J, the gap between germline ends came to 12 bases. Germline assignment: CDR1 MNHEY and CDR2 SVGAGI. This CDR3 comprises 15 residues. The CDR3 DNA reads TGTGCCAGCAGTTCCCCGGGTGAAGTGAACACTGAAGCTTTCTTT. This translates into CASSSPGEVNTEAFF.

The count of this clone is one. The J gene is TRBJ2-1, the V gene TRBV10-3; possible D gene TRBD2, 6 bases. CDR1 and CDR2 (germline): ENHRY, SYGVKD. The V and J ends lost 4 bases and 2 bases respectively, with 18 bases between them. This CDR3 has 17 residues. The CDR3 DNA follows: TGTGCCATCAGTGGTATAGTTTCGGGACTGGCCTACAATGAGCAGTTCTTC. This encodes CAISGIVSGLAYNEQFF.

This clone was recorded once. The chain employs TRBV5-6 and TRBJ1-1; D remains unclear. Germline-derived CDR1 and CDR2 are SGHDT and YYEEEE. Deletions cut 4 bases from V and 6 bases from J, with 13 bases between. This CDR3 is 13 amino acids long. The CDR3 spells CASSRPGRAEAFF. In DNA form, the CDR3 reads TGTGCCAGCAGCCGCCCTGGGAGGGCTGAAGCTTTCTTT.

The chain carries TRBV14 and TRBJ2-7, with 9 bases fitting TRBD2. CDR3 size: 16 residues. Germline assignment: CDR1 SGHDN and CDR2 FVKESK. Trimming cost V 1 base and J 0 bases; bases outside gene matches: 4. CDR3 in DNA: TGTGCCAGCAGCCAAGTAGCGGGAGTTAACTCCTACGAGCAGTACTTC. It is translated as CASSQVAGVNSYEQYF.

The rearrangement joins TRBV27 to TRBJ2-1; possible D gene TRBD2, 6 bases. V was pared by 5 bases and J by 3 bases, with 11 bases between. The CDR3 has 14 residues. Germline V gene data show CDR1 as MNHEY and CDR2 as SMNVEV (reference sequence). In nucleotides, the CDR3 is TGTGCCAGCAGTCGAATGGGACTCTACAATGAGCAGTTCTTC. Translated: CASSRMGLYNEQFF.

The CDR3 spells CASSLVSGSYNEQFF. CDR3 DNA: TGTGCCAGCAGCTTAGTTAGCGGCTCCTACAATGAGCAGTTCTTC. The chain carries TRBV7-2 and TRBJ2-1; weak D call: TRBD2 (6 bases). V lost 1 base and J 0 bases, leaving 7 bases between the germline ends. CDR3 length: 15 residues. Germline CDR1 reads SGHTA; CDR2 reads FQGNSA.

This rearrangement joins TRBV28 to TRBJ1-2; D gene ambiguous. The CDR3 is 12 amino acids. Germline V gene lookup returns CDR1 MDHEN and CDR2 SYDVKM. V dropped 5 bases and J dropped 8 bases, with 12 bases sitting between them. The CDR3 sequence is CASSNGNLGYTF. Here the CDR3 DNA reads TGTGCCAGCAGTAACGGTAACTTGGGCTACACCTTC.

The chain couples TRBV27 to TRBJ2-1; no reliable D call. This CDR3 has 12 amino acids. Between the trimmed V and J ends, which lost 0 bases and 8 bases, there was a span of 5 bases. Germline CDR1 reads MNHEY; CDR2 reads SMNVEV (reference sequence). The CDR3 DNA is TGTGCCAGCAGTTTATCGGGCTATGAGCAGTTCTTC. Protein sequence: CASSLSGYEQFF.

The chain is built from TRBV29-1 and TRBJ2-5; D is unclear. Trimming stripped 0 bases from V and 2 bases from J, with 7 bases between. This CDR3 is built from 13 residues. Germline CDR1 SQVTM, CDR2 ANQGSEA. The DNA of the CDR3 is TGCAGCGTTGAAGAGTACAGTCAAGAGACCCAGTACTTC. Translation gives CSVEEYSQETQYF.

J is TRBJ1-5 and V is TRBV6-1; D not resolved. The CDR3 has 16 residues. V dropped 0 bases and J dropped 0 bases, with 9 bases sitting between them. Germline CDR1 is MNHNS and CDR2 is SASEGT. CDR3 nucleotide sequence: TGTGCCAGCAGTGAAGCGTACCTATATAGCAATCAGCCCCAGCATTTT. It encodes CASSEAYLYSNQPQHF.

CDR3 region: CASSPRTLSGANVLTF. In DNA form, the CDR3 reads TGTGCCAGTAGTCCTCGGACTCTTTCTGGGGCCAACGTCCTGACTTTC. The gene calls are TRBV19 and TRBJ2-6; TRBD2 might be the D (5 bases). Germline V gene sequence: CDR1 LNHDA, CDR2 SQIVND (reference sequence). The CDR3 is 16 amino acids. Trimming cost V 5 bases and J 1 base, with 12 bases left between them.

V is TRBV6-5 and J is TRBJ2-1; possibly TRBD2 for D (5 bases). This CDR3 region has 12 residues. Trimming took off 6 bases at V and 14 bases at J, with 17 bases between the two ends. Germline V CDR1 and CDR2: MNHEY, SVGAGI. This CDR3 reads CASSLSGQKEFF. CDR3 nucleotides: TGTGCCAGCAGCCTAAGCGGCCAAAAGGAGTTCTTC.

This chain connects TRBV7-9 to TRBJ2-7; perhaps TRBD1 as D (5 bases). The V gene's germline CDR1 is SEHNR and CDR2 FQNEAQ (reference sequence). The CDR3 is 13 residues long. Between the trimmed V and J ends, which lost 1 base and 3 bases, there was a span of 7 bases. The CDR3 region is CASSLGTNYEQYF. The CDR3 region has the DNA TGTGCCAGCAGCTTAGGGACAAACTACGAGCAGTACTTC.

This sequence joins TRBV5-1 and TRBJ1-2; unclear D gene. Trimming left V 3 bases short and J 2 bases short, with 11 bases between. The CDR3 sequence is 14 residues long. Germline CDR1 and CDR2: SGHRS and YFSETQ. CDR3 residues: CASSSVQANYGYTF. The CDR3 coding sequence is TGCGCCAGCAGCTCGGTCCAGGCCAACTATGGCTACACCTTC.

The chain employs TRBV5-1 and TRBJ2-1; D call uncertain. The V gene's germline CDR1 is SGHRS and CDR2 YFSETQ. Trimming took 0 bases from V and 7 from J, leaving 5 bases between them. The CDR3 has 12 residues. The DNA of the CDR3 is TGCGCCAGCAGCTTGGCCCTTAATGAGCAGTTCTTC. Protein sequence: CASSLALNEQFF.

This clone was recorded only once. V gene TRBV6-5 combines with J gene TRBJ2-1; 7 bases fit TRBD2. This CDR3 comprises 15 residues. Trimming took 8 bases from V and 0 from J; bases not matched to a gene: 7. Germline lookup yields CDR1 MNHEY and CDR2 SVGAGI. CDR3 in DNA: TGTGCCAGCTCCATAGCGGGCCGCTCCTACAATGAGCAGTTCTTC. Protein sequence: CASSIAGRSYNEQFF.

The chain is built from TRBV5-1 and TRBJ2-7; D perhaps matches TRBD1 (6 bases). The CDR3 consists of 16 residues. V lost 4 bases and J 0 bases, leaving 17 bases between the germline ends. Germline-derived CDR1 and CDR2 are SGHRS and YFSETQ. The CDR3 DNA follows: TGCGCCAGCAGCCTGGAGCCGGGACACCTCTCCTACGAGCAGTACTTC. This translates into CASSLEPGHLSYEQYF. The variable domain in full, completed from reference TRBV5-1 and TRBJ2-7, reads KAGVTQTPRYLIKTRGQQVTLSCSPISGHRSVSWYQQTPGQGLQFLFEYFSETQRNKGNFPGRFSGRQFSNSRSEMNVSTLELGDSALYLCASSLEPGHLSYEQYFGPGTRLTVT.

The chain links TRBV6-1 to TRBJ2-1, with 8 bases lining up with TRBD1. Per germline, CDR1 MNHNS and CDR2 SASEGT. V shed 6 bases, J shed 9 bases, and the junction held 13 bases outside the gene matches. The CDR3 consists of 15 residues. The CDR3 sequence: CASRQMTGVGSEQFF. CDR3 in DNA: TGTGCCAGCAGGCAAATGACAGGGGTGGGGAGTGAGCAGTTCTTC.

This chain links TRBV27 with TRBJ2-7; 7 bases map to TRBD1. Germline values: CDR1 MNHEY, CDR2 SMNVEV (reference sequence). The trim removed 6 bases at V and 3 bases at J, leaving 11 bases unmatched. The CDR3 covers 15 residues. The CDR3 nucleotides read TGTGCCAGCAGCCCCCAAAACAGGGGAGACTACGAGCAGTACTTC. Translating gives CASSPQNRGDYEQYF.

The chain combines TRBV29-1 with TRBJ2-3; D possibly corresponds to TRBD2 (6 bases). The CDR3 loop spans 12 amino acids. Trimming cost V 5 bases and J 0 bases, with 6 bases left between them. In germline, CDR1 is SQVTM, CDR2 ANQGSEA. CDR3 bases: TGCAGCGTTAGCGGGAGCACAGATACGCAGTATTTT. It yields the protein CSVSGSTDTQYF.

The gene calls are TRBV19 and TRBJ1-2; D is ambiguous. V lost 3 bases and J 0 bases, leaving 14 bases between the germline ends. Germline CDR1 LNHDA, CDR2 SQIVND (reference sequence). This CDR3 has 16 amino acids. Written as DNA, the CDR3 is TGTGCCAGTAGTATTAGAGGGCCTTTCGCTAACTATGGCTACACCTTC. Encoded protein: CASSIRGPFANYGYTF.

The DNA for the CDR3 is TGTGCCAGTAGGGGCAGGGGGACCGGGGAGCTGTTTTTT. Its translation is CASRGRGTGELFF. This chain uses TRBV19 with TRBJ2-2, with TRBD1 matching 7 bases. The CDR3 is 13 amino acids. The germline V gene encodes CDR1 LNHDA and CDR2 SQIVND (reference sequence). The ends lost 6 bases at V and 5 bases at J; junction bases unmatched: 3.

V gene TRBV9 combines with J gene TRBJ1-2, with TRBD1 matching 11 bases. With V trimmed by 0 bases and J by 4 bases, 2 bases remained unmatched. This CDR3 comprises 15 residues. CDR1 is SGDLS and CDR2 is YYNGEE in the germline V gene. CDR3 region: CASSVGDRGAYGYTF. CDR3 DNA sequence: TGTGCCAGCAGCGTAGGGGACAGGGGGGCCTATGGCTACACCTTC.

CDR3 DNA: TGTGCCAGCAGTGACAGGGAAGGCAATCAGCCCCAGCATTTT. Protein: CASSDREGNQPQHF. The V call is TRBV6-6, the J call TRBJ1-5; TRBD1 agrees at 7 bases. V was pared by 5 bases and J by 2 bases, with 3 bases of the junction left unmatched. The CDR3 has 14 residues. The germline V gene has CDR1 MNHNY and CDR2 SVGAGI (reference sequence).

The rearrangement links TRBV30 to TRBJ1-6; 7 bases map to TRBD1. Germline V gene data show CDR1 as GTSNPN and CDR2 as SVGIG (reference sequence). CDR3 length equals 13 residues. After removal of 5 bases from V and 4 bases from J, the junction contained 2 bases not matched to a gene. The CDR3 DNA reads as TGTGCCTGGGCAGGGGGATATAATTCACCCCTCCACTTT. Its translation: CAWAGGYNSPLHF.